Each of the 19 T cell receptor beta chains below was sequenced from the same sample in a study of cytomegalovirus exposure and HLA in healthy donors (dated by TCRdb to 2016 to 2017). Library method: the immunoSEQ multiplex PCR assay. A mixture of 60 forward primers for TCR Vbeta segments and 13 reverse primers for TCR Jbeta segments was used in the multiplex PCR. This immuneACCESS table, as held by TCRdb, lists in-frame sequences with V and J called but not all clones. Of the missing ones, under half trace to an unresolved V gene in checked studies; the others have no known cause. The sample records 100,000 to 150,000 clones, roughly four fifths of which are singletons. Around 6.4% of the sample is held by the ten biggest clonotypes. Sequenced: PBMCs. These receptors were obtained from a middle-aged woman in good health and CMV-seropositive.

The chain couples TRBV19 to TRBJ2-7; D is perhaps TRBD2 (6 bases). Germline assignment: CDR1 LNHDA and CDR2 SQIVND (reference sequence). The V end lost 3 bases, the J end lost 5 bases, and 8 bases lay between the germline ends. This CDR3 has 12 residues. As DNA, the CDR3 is TGTGCCAGTAGTATCTGGGGGGACGAGCAGTACTTC. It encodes CASSIWGDEQYF.

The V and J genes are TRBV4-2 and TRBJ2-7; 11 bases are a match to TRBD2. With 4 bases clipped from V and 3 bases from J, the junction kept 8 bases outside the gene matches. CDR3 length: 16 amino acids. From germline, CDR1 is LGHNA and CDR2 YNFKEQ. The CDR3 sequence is CASSPILAGGNYEQYF. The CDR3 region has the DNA TGTGCCAGCAGCCCTATCCTAGCGGGGGGCAACTACGAGCAGTACTTC.

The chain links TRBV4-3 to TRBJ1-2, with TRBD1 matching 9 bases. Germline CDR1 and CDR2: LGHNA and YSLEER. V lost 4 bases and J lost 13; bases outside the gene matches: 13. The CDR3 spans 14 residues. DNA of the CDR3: TGCGCCAGCAGCCCTAATCGTAGGGACAGGGAATCCACCTTC. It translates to CASSPNRRDRESTF.

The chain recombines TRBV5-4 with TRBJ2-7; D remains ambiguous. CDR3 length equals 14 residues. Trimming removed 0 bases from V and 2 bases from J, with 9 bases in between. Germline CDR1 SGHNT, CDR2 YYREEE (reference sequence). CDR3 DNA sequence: TGTGCCAGCAGCTTGGACAGTCTAACCTACGAGCAGTACTTC. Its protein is CASSLDSLTYEQYF.

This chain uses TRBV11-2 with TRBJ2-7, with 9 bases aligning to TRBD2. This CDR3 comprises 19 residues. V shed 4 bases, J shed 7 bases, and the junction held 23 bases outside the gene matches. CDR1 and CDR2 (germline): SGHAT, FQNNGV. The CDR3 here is CASSSVRSGLAGTYCEQYF. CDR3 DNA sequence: TGTGCCAGCAGCTCCGTCCGGTCGGGGCTAGCGGGGACCTACTGTGAGCAGTACTTC.

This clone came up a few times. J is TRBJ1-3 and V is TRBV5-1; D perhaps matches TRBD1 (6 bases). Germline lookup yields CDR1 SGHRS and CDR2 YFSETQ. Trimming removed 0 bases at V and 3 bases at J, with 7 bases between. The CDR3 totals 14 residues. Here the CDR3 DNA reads TGCGCCAGCAGCTTGGTCAGGGGTGGAAACACCATATATTTT. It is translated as CASSLVRGGNTIYF.

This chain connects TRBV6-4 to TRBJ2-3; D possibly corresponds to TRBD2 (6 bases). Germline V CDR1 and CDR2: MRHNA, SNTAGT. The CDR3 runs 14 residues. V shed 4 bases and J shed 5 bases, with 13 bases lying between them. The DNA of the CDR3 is TGTGCCAGCAGTGCGGAGGGAGCGATAGATACGCAGTATTTT. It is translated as CASSAEGAIDTQYF.

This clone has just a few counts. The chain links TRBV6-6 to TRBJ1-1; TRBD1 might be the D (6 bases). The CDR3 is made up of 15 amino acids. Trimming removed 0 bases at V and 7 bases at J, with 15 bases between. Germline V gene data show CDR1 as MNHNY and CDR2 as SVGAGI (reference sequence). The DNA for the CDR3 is TGTGCCAGCAGTTACTCTAACAGGGTCAAGGTTGAAGCTTTCTTT. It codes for CASSYSNRVKVEAFF.

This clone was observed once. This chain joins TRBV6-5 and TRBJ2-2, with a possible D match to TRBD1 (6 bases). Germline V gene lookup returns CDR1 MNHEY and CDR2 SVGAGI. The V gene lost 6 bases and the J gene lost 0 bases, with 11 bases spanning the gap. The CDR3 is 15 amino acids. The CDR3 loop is CASSPGTTNTGELFF. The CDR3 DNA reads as TGTGCCAGCAGCCCCGGGACAACGAACACCGGGGAGCTGTTTTTT.

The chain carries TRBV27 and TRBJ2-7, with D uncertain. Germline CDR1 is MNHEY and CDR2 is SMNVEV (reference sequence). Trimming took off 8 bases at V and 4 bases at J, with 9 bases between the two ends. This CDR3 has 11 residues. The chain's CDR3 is CASGREYEQYF. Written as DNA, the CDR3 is TGTGCCAGCGGTCGAGAGTACGAGCAGTACTTC.

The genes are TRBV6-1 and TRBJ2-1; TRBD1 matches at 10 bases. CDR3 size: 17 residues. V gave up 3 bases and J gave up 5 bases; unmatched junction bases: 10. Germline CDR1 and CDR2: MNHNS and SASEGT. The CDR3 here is CASSEAPWDRGDNEQFF. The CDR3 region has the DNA TGTGCCAGCAGTGAGGCTCCGTGGGACAGGGGCGACAATGAGCAGTTCTTC.

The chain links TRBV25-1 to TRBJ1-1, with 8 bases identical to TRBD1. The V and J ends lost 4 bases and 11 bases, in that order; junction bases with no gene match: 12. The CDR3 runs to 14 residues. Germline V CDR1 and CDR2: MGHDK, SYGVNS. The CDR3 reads CASSAQGAISSAFF. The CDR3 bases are TGTGCCAGCAGTGCTCAGGGGGCCATAAGTTCGGCTTTCTTT. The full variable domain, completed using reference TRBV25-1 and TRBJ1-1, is EADIYQTPRYLVIGTGKKITLECSQTMGHDKMYWYQQDPGMELHLIHYSYGVNSTEKGDLSSESTVSRIRTEHFPLTLESARPSHTSQYLCASSAQGAISSAFFGQGTRLTVV.

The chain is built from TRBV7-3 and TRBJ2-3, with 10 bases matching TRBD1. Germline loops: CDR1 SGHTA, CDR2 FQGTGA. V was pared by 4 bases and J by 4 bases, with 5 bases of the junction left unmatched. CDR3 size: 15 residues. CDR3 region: CASSWTGGIADTQYF. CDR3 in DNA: TGTGCCAGCAGCTGGACAGGGGGTATAGCAGATACGCAGTATTTT. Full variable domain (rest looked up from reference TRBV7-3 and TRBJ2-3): GAGVSQTPSNKVTEKGKYVELRCDPISGHTALYWYRQSLGQGPEFLIYFQGTGAADDSGLPNDRFFAVRPEGSVSTLKIQRTERGDSAVYLCASSWTGGIADTQYFGPGTRLTVL.

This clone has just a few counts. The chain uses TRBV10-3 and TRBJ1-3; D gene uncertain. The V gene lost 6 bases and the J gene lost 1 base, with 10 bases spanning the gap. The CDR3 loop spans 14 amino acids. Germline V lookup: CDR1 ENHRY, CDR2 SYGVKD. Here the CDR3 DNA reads TGTGCCATCAGCGCCTCCGAGTCTGGAAACACCATATATTTT. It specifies CAISASESGNTIYF.

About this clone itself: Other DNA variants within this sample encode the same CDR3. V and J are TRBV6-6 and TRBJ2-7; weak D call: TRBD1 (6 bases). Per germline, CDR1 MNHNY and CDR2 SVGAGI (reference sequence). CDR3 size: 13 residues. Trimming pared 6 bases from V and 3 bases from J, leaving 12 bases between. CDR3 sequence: CASSSQGNYEQYF. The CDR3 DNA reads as TGTGCCAGCAGCTCTCAGGGGAACTACGAGCAGTACTTC.

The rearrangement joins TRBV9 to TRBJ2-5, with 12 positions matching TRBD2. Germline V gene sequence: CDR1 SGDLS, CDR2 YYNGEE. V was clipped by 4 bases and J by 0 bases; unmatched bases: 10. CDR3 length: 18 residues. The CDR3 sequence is CASSKQTSGSSYQETQYF. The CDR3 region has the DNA TGTGCCAGCAGCAAACAGACTAGCGGGAGTAGTTACCAAGAGACCCAGTACTTC.

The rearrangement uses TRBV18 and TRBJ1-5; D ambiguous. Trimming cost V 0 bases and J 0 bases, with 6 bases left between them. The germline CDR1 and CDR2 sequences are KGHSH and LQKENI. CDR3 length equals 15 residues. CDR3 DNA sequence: TGTGCCAGCTCACCACCATCGGGTAGCAATCAGCCCCAGCATTTT. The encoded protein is CASSPPSGSNQPQHF.

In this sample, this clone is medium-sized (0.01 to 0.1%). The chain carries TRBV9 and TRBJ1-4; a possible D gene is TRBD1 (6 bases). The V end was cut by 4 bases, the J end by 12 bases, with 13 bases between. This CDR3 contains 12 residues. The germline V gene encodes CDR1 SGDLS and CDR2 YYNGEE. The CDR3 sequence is CASSFLEGELFF. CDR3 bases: TGTGCCAGCAGCTTCCTTGAGGGGGAACTGTTTTTT.

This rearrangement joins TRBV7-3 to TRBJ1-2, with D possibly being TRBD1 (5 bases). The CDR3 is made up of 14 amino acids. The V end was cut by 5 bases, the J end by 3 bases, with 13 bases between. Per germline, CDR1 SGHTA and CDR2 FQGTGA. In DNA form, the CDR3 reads TGTGCCAGCAGCCCGAACGGCAGGGACTATGGCTACACCTTC. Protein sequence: CASSPNGRDYGYTF.